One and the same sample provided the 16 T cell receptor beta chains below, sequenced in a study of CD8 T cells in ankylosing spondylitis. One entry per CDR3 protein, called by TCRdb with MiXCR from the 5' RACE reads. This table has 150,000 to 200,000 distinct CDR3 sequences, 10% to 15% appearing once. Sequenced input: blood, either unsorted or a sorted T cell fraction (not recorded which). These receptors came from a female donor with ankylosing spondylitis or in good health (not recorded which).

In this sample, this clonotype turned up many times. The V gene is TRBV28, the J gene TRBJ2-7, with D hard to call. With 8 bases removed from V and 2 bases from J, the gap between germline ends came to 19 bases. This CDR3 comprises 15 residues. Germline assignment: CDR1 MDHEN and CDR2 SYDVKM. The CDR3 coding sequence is TGTGCCAGCTCCGATTTGGAAAGCGCAGCCTACGAGCAGTACTTC. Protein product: CASSDLESAAYEQYF.

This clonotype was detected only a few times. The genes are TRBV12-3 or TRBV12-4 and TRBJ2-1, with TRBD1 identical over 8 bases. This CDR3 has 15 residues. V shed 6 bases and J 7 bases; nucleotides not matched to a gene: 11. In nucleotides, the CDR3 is TGTGCCAGCAGCTTTCAGGGGGCGGGTGGGAATGAGCAGTTCTTC. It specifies CASSFQGAGGNEQFF.

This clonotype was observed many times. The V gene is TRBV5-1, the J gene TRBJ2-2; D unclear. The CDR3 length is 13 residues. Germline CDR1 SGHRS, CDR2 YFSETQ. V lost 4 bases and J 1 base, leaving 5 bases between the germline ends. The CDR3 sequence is CASSILNTGELFF. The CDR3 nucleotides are TGCGCCAGCAGCATATTGAACACCGGGGAGCTGTTTTTT.

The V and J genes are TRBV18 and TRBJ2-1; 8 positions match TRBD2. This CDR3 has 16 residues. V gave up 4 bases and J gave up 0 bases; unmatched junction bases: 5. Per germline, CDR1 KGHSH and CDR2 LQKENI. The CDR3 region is CASSLLAGTSYNEQFF. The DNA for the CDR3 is TGTGCCAGCTCACTTCTAGCGGGTACCTCCTACAATGAGCAGTTCTTC.

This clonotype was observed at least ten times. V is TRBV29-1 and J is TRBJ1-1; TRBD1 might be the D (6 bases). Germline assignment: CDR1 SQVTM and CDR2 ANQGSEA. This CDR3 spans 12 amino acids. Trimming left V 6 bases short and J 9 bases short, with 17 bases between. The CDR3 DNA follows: TGCAGCGTCGTGACAGGCAACCTAAAAGCTTTCTTT. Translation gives CSVVTGNLKAFF.

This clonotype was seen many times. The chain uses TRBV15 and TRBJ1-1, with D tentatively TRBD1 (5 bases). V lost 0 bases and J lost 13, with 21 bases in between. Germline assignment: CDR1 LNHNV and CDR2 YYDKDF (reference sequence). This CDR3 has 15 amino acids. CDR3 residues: CATSRDRVQGAASFF. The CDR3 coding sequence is TGTGCCACCAGCAGAGATAGGGTCCAAGGGGCTGCAAGTTTCTTT.

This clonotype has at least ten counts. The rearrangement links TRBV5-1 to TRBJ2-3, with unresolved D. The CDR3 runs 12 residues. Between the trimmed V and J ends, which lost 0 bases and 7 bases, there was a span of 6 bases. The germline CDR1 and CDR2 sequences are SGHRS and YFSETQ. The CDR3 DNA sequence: TGCGCCAGCAGCTTGGATGTCAATACGCAGTATTTT. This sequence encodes CASSLDVNTQYF.

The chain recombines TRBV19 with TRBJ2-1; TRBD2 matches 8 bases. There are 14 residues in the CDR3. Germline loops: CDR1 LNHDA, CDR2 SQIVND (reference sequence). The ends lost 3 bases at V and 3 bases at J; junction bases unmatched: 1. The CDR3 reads CASSISGDYNEQFF. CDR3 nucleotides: TGTGCCAGTAGTATTAGCGGGGACTACAATGAGCAGTTCTTC.

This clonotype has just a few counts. CDR3 sequence (DNA): TGCAGTGCGACATCGGGGGGGACAGATACGCAGTATTTT. Translated, it gives CSATSGGTDTQYF. J is TRBJ2-3 and V is TRBV20-1; TRBD2 aligns across 8 bases. V was clipped by 6 bases and J by 3 bases; unmatched bases: 5. From germline, CDR1 is DFQATT and CDR2 SNEGSKA (reference sequence). The CDR3 spans 13 residues.

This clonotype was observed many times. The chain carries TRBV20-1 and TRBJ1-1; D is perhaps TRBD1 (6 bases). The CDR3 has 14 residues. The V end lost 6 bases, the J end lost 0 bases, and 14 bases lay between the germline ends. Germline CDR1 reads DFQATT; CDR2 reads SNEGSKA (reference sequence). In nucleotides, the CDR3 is TGCAGTGCCCTCAAGGGGGGATTGAACACTGAAGCTTTCTTT. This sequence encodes CSALKGGLNTEAFF.

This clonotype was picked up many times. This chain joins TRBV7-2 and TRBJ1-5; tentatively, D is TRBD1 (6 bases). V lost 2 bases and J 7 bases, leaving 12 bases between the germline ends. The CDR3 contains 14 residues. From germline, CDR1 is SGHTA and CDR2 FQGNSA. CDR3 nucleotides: TGTGCCAGCAGCTTAATAGGGGGGGCGCAGCCCCAGCATTTT. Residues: CASSLIGGAQPQHF.

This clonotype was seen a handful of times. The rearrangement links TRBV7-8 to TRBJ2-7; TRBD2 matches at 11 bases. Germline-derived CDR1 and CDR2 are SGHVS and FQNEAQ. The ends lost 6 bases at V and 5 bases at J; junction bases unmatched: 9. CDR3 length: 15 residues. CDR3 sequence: CASSFRLAGKNEQYF. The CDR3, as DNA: TGTGCCAGCAGTTTCAGACTAGCGGGAAAAAACGAGCAGTACTTC.

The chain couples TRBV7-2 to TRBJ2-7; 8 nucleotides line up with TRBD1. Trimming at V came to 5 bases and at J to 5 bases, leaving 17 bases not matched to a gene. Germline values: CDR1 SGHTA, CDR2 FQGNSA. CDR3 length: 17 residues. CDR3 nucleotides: TGTGCCAGCAGCCTAAAGGGATACGGACAGGGAACGAACGAGCAGTACTTC. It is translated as CASSLKGYGQGTNEQYF. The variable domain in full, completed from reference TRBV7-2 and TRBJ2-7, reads GAGVSQSPSNKVTEKGKDVELRCDPISGHTALYWYRQSLGQGLEFLIYFQGNSAPDKSGLPSDRFSAERTGGSVSTLTIQRTQQEDSAVYLCASSLKGYGQGTNEQYFGPGTRLTVT.

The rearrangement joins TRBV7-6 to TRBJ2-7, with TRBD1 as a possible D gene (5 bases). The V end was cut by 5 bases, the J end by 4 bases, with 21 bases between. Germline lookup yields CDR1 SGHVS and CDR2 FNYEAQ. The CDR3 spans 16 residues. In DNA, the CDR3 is TGTGCCAGCAGCCCACGGCAGGGAATTCTTTCTTACGAGCAGTACTTC. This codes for CASSPRQGILSYEQYF. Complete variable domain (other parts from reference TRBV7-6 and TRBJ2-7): GAGVSQSPRYKVTKRGQDVALRCDPISGHVSLYWYRQALGQGPEFLTYFNYEAQQDKSGLPNDRFSAERPEGSISTLTIQRTEQRDSAMYRCASSPRQGILSYEQYFGPGTRLTVT.

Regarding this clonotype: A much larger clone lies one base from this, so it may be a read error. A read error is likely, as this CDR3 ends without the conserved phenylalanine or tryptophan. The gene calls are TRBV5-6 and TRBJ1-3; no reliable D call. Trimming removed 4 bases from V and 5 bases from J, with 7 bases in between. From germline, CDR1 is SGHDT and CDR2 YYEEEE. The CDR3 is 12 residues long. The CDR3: CASSHNRNTIYS. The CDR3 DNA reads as TGTGCCAGCAGCCATAATAGAAACACCATATATTCT.

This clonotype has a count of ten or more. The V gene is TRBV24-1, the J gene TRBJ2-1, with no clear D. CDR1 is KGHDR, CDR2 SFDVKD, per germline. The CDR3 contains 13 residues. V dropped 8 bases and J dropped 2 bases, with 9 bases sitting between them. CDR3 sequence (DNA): TGTGCCACCACCGCAGGACCCTACAATGAGCAGTTCTTC. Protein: CATTAGPYNEQFF.